Listed below are T cell receptor beta chains from one sample, sequenced in a study of T cell changes during pregnancy in multiple sclerosis. The assay was immunoSEQ multiplex PCR, and TCRdb's table has in-frame clones only and misses some. This sample carries about 24,000 clones, around 84% of them seen once, and the ten largest clones take 0.95% to 1.3%. The specimen was CD4+ T cells from peripheral blood mononuclear cells, collected in the second trimester of pregnancy. These receptors were collected from a female donor in good health, enrolled as a control in a pregnancy study. Both conserved end residues are part of each CDR3. A D gene is named only where the DNA matches it firmly. The size field is filled for only some rows; it gives once, few, many or a size class.

-	TRBJ2-7	TRBV30	TRBD2	CAWRGTSGPSYEQYF	TGTGCCTGGAGGGGGACTAGCGGACCCTCCTACGAGCAGTACTTC
-	TRBJ1-2	TRBV7-2	-	CASSEPLRAPPAGYTF	TGTGCCAGCAGCGAACCCCTGAGGGCTCCACCGGCTGGCTACACCTTC
-	TRBJ2-2	TRBV2	TRBD2	CARTRLAGSGELFF	TGTGCCAGAACAAGACTAGCGGGGTCCGGGGAGCTGTTTTTT
-	TRBJ2-7	TRBV19	-	CASSIGANSAYEQYF	TGTGCCAGTAGTATAGGGGCGAACAGTGCCTACGAGCAGTACTTC
-	TRBJ1-5	TRBV7-2	-	CASSLGGGGNQPQHF	TGTGCCAGCAGCTTAGGGGGGGGCGGCAATCAGCCCCAGCATTTT
-	TRBJ2-7	TRBV6-5	TRBD1	CASSIQGAPYEQYF	TGTGCCAGCAGTATCCAGGGGGCCCCCTACGAGCAGTACTTC
-	TRBJ2-7	TRBV7-8	-	CASSPGSLKGEQYF	TGTGCCAGCAGCCCGGGGAGCCTCAAAGGCGAGCAGTACTTC
-	TRBJ1-4	TRBV7-2	TRBD1	CASSSGTGMEKLFF	TGTGCCAGCAGCTCCGGGACAGGGATGGAAAAACTGTTTTTT
-	TRBJ2-2	TRBV7-3	TRBD2	CASSLDSGSNTGELFF	TGTGCCAGCAGCCTAGATAGCGGGTCGAACACCGGGGAGCTGTTTTTT
-	TRBJ1-2	TRBV28	-	CASSLSGFGYTF	TGTGCCAGCAGTTTATCAGGGTTTGGCTACACCTTC
-	TRBJ1-1	TRBV19	-	CASSIGAANTEAFF	TGTGCCAGTAGTATTGGGGCGGCGAACACTGAAGCTTTCTTT
few	TRBJ2-1	TRBV4-2	TRBD2	CASSQDHGGGLEFF	TGTGCCAGCAGCCAAGATCACGGCGGGGGGCTGGAGTTCTTC
-	TRBJ2-5	TRBV7-2	-	CASSPAGLGTQYF	TGTGCCAGCAGCCCCGCGGGGCTAGGGACCCAGTACTTC
-	TRBJ2-4	TRBV2	-	CASQTTTVVKNIQYF	TGTGCCAGCCAGACAACCACAGTGGTCAAAAACATTCAGTACTTC
-	TRBJ1-1	TRBV5-6	-	CASSGRGIGNTEAFF	TGTGCCAGCAGCGGCAGGGGAATTGGGAACACTGAAGCTTTCTTT
-	TRBJ2-4	TRBV6-1	TRBD2	CASSDFQREGRGIQYF	TGTGCCAGCAGTGATTTCCAGCGGGAGGGCCGGGGGATTCAGTACTTC
once	TRBJ1-5	TRBV27	TRBD1	CASSFQGARQPQHF	TGTGCCAGCAGTTTTCAGGGGGCGAGACAGCCCCAGCATTTT
-	TRBJ2-2	TRBV7-9	TRBD1	CASSHPRTGGTGELFF	TGTGCCAGCAGTCACCCCAGGACAGGGGGGACCGGGGAGCTGTTTTTT
-	TRBJ1-3	TRBV14	TRBD1	CASSQDAQGALTGNTIYF	TGTGCCAGCAGCCAGGACGCGCAGGGGGCTCTGACTGGAAACACCATATATTTT
-	TRBJ1-2	TRBV6-5	-	CASSLGASTYGYTF	TGTGCCAGCAGTCTGGGGGCGTCCACCTATGGCTACACCTTC
-	TRBJ1-2	TRBV30	-	CAWTRGQMDGYTF	TGTGCCTGGACCCGCGGACAGATGGATGGCTACACCTTC
-	TRBJ2-5	TRBV7-3	-	CASSFTRGETQYF	TGTGCCAGCAGCTTTACCCGGGGGGAGACCCAGTACTTC
-	TRBJ1-1	TRBV2	-	CARTGVNTEAFF	TGTGCCAGAACAGGAGTAAACACTGAAGCTTTCTTT
-	TRBJ2-4	TRBV7-2	TRBD1	CASSLNRGLTKNIQYF	TGTGCCAGCAGCTTAAACAGGGGCCTAACCAAAAACATTCAGTACTTC
-	TRBJ2-3	TRBV19	TRBD1	CASTTGQDSSTDTQYF	TGTGCCAGTACCACCGGACAGGACTCTAGCACAGATACGCAGTATTTT
-	TRBJ2-1	TRBV4-2	-	CASSLGVPNEQFF	TGTGCCAGCAGCCTAGGGGTACCGAATGAGCAGTTCTTC
-	TRBJ1-2	TRBV11-2	-	CASSSGVGYGYTF	TGTGCCAGCAGTTCAGGGGTGGGCTATGGCTACACCTTC
few	TRBJ1-2	TRBV2	-	CASSERQMGYGYTF	TGTGCCAGCAGTGAGAGACAGATGGGCTATGGCTACACCTTC
-	TRBJ1-1	TRBV7-2	-	CASSLVGGDLEAFF	TGTGCCAGCAGCTTAGTGGGGGGAGACCTTGAAGCTTTCTTT
-	TRBJ1-2	TRBV6-1	TRBD1	CASSVSGGAGGYTF	TGTGCCAGCAGTGTTTCAGGGGGAGCGGGTGGCTACACCTTC
-	TRBJ2-3	TRBV10-3	-	CAISESSAVTDTQYF	TGTGCCATCAGTGAGTCGTCGGCGGTAACAGATACGCAGTATTTT
-	TRBJ2-7	TRBV23-1	TRBD2	CASCPSGGGFYEQYF	TGCGCCAGCTGCCCGAGCGGGGGGGGTTTCTACGAGCAGTACTTC
-	TRBJ1-3	TRBV4-3	-	CASSQVGGSSGNTIYF	TGCGCCAGCAGCCAAGTCGGTGGGAGCTCTGGAAACACCATATATTTT
few	TRBJ1-1	TRBV6-4	TRBD1	CASSDTDRATEAFF	TGTGCCAGCAGTGACACAGACAGGGCCACTGAAGCTTTCTTT
-	TRBJ2-3	TRBV5-1	TRBD2	CASNPSAGGYTDTQYF	TGCGCCAGCAACCCCAGCGCGGGAGGTTACACAGATACGCAGTATTTT
-	TRBJ2-7	TRBV30	TRBD1	CACLGQGNEQYF	TGTGCCTGCCTCGGACAGGGCAACGAGCAGTACTTC
-	TRBJ2-7	TRBV7-2	-	CASSLGRATYEQYF	TGTGCCAGCAGCTTAGGCAGGGCTACCTACGAGCAGTACTTC
-	TRBJ1-2	TRBV10-3	-	CAISPPHRRAGYGYTF	TGTGCCATCAGCCCACCCCACCGGCGGGCTGGGTATGGCTACACCTTC
-	TRBJ2-1	TRBV5-5	TRBD2	CASSWDSGSYNEQFF	TGTGCCAGCAGCTGGGATAGCGGGTCCTACAATGAGCAGTTCTTC
-	TRBJ1-5	TRBV27	-	CASSLSSGVNQPQHF	TGTGCCAGCAGTTTATCATCGGGGGTTAATCAGCCCCAGCATTTT
-	TRBJ2-2	TRBV6-4	TRBD1	CASSFTGTGGTGELFF	TGTGCCAGCAGTTTCACCGGGACAGGGGGTACCGGGGAGCTGTTTTTT
-	TRBJ2-3	TRBV13	TRBD2	CASSSRTSGFTDTQYF	TGTGCCAGCAGCTCGAGGACTAGCGGCTTCACAGATACGCAGTATTTT
few	TRBJ2-7	TRBV2	-	CASSQGTYEQYF	TGTGCCAGCAGTCAGGGGACCTACGAGCAGTACTTC
-	TRBJ2-5	TRBV5-1	TRBD2	CASIPSGGPSETQYF	TGCGCCAGCATCCCTAGCGGGGGGCCCTCAGAGACCCAGTACTTC
-	TRBJ2-1	TRBV7-9	-	CATWLAQHNEQFF	TGTGCCACTTGGCTAGCGCAGCACAATGAGCAGTTCTTC